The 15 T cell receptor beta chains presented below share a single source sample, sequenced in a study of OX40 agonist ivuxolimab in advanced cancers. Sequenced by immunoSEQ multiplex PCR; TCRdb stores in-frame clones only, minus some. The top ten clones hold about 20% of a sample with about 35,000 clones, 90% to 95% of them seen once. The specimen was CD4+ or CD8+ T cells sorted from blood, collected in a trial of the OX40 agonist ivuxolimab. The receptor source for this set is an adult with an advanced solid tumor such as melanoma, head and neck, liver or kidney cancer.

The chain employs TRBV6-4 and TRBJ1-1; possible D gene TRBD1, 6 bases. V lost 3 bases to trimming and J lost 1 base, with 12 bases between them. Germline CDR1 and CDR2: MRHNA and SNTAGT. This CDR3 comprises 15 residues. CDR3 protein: CASSENSGQNTEAFF. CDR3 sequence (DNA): TGTGCCAGCAGTGAGAACTCGGGACAGAACACTGAAGCTTTCTTT.

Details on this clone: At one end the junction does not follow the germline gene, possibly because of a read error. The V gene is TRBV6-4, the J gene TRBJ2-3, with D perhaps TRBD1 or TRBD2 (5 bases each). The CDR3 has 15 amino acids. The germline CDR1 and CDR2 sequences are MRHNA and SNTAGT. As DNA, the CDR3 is TGTGCCAGCAGTAACTCTCAGGGACCCACAGATACGCAGTATTTT. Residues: CASSNSQGPTDTQYF.

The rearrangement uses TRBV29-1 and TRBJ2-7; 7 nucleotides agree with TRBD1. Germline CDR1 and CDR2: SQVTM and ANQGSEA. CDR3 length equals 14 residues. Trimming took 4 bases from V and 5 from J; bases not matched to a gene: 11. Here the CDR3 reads CSVVDRDSVDEQYF. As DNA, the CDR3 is TGCAGCGTTGTTGATCGGGACAGCGTTGACGAGCAGTACTTC.

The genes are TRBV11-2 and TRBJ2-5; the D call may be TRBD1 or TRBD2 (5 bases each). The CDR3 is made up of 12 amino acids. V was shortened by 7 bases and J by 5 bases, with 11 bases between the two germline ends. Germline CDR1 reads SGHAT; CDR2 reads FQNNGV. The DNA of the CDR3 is TGTGCCAGCACCCTGTGGGGGGAGACCCAGTACTTC. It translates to CASTLWGETQYF. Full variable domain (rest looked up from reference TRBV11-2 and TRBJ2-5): EAGVAQSPRYKIIEKRQSVAFWCNPISGHATLYWYQQILGQGPKLLIQFQNNGVVDDSQLPKDRFSAERLKGVDSTLKIQPAKLEDSAVYLCASTLWGETQYFGPGTRLLVL.

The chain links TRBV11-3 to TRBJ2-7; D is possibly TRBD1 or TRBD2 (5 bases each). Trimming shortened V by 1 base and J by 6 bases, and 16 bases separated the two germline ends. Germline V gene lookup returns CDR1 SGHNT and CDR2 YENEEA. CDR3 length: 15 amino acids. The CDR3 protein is CASSLGGSGPLEQYF. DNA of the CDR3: TGTGCCAGCAGCTTAGGGGGGTCTGGGCCCCTCGAGCAGTACTTC.

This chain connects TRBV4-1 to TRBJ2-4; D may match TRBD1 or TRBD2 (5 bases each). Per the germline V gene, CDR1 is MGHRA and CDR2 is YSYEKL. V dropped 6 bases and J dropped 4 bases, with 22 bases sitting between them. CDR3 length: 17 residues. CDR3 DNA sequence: TGCGCCAGCAGTCTCCTCCGGGGCGGAGAAAGTAAAAACATTCAGTACTTC. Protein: CASSLLRGGESKNIQYF.

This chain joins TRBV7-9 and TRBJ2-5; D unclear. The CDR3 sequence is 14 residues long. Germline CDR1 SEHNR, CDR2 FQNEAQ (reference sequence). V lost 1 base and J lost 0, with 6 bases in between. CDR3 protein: CASSLGGDQETQYF. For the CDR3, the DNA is TGTGCCAGCAGCTTAGGTGGCGACCAAGAGACCCAGTACTTC.

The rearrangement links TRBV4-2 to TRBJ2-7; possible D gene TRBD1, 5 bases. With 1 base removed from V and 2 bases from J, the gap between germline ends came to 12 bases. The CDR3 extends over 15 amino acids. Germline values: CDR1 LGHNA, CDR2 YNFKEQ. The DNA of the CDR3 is TGTGCCAGCAGCCAAGTAGGGGAAGGGACCTACGAGCAGTACTTC. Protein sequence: CASSQVGEGTYEQYF.

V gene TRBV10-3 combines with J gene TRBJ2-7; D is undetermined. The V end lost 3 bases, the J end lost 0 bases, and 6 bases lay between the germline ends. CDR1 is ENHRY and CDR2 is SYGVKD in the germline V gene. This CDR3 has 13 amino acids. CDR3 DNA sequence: TGTGCCATCAGTGAAAGGGACTCCTACGAGCAGTACTTC. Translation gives CAISERDSYEQYF.

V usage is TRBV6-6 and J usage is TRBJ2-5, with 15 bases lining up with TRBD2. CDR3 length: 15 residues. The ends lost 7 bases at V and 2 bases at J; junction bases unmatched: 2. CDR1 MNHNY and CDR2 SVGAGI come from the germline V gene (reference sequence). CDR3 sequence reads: CASTGLAGGQETQYF. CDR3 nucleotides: TGTGCCAGCACTGGACTAGCGGGAGGGCAAGAGACCCAGTACTTC.

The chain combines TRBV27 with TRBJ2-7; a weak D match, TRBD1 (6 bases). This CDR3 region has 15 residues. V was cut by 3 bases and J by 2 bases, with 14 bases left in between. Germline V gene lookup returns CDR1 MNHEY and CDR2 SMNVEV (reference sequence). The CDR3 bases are TGTGCCAGCAGTTTTTCAGGGACACAAACCTACGAGCAGTACTTC. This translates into CASSFSGTQTYEQYF.

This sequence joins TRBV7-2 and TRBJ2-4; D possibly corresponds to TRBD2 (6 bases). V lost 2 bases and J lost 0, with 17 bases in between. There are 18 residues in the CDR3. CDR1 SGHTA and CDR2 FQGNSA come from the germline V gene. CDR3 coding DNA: TGTGCCAGCAGCTTATACTCTGCGGGGTCACTAGCCAAAAACATTCAGTACTTC. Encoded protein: CASSLYSAGSLAKNIQYF.

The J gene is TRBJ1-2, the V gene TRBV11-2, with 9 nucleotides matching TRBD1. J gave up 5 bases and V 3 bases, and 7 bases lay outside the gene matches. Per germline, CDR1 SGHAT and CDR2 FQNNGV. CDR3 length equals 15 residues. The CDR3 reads CASSFAGTGSYGYTF. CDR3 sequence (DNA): TGTGCCAGCAGCTTCGCCGGGACAGGGAGTTATGGCTACACCTTC.

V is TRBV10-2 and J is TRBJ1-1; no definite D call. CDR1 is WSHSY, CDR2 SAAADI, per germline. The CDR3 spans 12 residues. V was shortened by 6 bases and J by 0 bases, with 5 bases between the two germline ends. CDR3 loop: CASSPVNTEAFF. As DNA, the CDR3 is TGCGCCAGCAGCCCCGTGAACACTGAAGCTTTCTTT.

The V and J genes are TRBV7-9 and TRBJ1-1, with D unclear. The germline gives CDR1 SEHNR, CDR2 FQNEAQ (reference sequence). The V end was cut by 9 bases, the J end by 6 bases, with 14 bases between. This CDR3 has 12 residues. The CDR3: CASTRGRAEAFF. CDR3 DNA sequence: TGTGCCAGTACCCGCGGTAGGGCTGAAGCTTTCTTT. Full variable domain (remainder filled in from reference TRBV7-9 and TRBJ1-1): DTGVSQNPRHKITKRGQNVTFRCDPISEHNRLYWYRQTLGQGPEFLTYFQNEAQLEKSRLLSDRFSAERPKGSFSTLEIQRTEQGDSAMYLCASTRGRAEAFFGQGTRLTVV.